One sample yielded the 28 T cell receptor beta chains listed below, sequenced in a study of beta chain features in type 1 diabetes. The antigens these receptors bind are not known. cDNA synthesis used the whole RNA isolate, giving expressed TCRB sequences. Clones were sequenced by immunoSEQ multiplex PCR, and TCRdb holds only the in-frame ones, with some missing. The sample contains 300,000 to 350,000 clones, around 9.7% of which appear only once. The study's findings and limits: There was a moderate but significant shortening of TCRB CDR3s in all four CD4+ subsets of Type 1 diabetes patients.

Sequencing input: central memory CD4+ T cells from blood. All receptors derive from a man aged 25-45 years with type 1 diabetes.

This clone showed up many times. The gene calls are TRBV6-5 and TRBJ1-6, with TRBD1 as a possible D gene (5 bases). Germline V gene lookup returns CDR1 MNHEY and CDR2 SVGAGI. This CDR3 has 13 amino acids. V lost 0 bases and J lost 10, with 7 bases in between. CDR3 residues: CASSYSRGSPLHF. CDR3 coding DNA: TGTGCCAGCAGTTACTCGAGGGGATCACCCCTCCACTTT.

This clone was observed a handful of times. V is TRBV7-6 and J is TRBJ2-7; a weak D match, TRBD1 (5 bases). CDR1 SGHVS and CDR2 FNYEAQ come from the germline V gene. Deletions cut 3 bases from V and 3 bases from J, with 6 bases between. The CDR3 sequence is 12 residues long. Here the CDR3 reads CASSFRGYEQYF. Written as DNA, the CDR3 is TGTGCCAGCAGCTTTAGGGGCTACGAGCAGTACTTC.

This chain connects TRBV9 to TRBJ2-3; TRBD1 matches at 7 bases. The CDR3 sequence is 14 residues long. Germline CDR1 is SGDLS and CDR2 is YYNGEE. V lost 1 base and J lost 6; bases outside the gene matches: 5. The CDR3 coding sequence is TGTGCCAGCAGCGTAAGTCAGGGGGTGGATACGCAGTATTTT. It codes for CASSVSQGVDTQYF.

The chain combines TRBV6-5 with TRBJ2-1; tentative D call: TRBD2 (6 bases). CDR1 is MNHEY and CDR2 is SVGAGI in the germline V gene. V was cut by 5 bases and J by 5 bases, with 13 bases left in between. This CDR3 contains 14 residues. CDR3 protein: CASSPLTGDNEQFF. In nucleotides, the CDR3 is TGTGCCAGCAGTCCCCTAACGGGGGACAATGAGCAGTTCTTC.

This chain uses TRBV20-1 with TRBJ2-7, with D unclear. V shed 4 bases and J shed 2 bases, with 6 bases lying between them. CDR1 is DFQATT and CDR2 is SNEGSKA in the germline V gene (reference sequence). The CDR3 extends over 11 amino acids. The CDR3 protein is CSATSTYEQYF. The CDR3 DNA follows: TGCAGTGCTACTTCTACCTACGAGCAGTACTTC.

The J gene is TRBJ2-5, the V gene TRBV5-1, with 11 bases lining up with TRBD1. Germline assignment: CDR1 SGHRS and CDR2 YFSETQ. Germline trimming cut 4 bases from V and 5 bases from J; bases unmatched to any gene: 4. The CDR3 runs to 14 residues. CDR3 sequence reads: CASSGRTGGETQYF. The CDR3 DNA is TGCGCCAGCAGCGGAAGGACAGGGGGCGAGACCCAGTACTTC.

The chain carries TRBV2 and TRBJ1-1; 7 bases line up with TRBD1. Trimming took 8 bases from V and 8 from J; bases not matched to a gene: 20. This CDR3 region has 16 residues. The V gene's germline CDR1 is SNHLY and CDR2 FYNNEI. CDR3 coding DNA: TGTGCCAGCCGTCTTCAGGGGGGCGAGGGCGCGGCGGAAGCTTTCTTT. This translates into CASRLQGGEGAAEAFF.

This clone has a handful of counts. Written as DNA, the CDR3 is TGTGCCAGCAGCCGGGGCAGGGCGGCTGGCTACACCTTC. This translates into CASSRGRAAGYTF. The genes are TRBV13 and TRBJ1-2; a weak D match, TRBD1 (5 bases). V was pared by 5 bases and J by 7 bases, with 14 bases between. The germline V gene has CDR1 PRHDT and CDR2 FYEKMQ (reference sequence). CDR3 length: 13 residues.

The chain couples TRBV5-4 to TRBJ2-3; 9 nucleotides agree with TRBD2. Germline-derived CDR1 and CDR2 are SGHNT and YYREEE (reference sequence). This CDR3 contains 16 residues. With V trimmed by 2 bases and J by 4 bases, 8 bases remained unmatched. The CDR3 DNA reads as TGTGCCAGCAGCTTAAAGGCGGGGGGGCACCCAGATACGCAGTATTTT. It encodes CASSLKAGGHPDTQYF.

The chain joins TRBV5-6 to TRBJ2-7, with D possibly TRBD1 on 5 matching bases. Germline-derived CDR1 and CDR2 are SGHDT and YYEEEE. The CDR3 has 13 residues. Trimming shortened V by 6 bases and J by 3 bases, and 13 bases separated the two germline ends. This CDR3 reads CASTQGSGYEQYF. Here the CDR3 DNA reads TGTGCCAGCACGCAGGGTTCAGGCTACGAGCAGTACTTC. The variable domain in full, completed from reference TRBV5-6 and TRBJ2-7, reads DAGVTQSPTHLIKTRGQQVTLRCSPKSGHDTVSWYQQALGQGPQFIFQYYEEEERQRGNFPDRFSGHQFPNYSSELNVNALLLGDSALYLCASTQGSGYEQYFGPGTRLTVT.

This clone has a count of ten or more. The gene calls are TRBV9 and TRBJ2-5; no clear D gene. Trimming shortened V by 3 bases and J by 5 bases, and 8 bases separated the two germline ends. Germline V gives CDR1 SGDLS, CDR2 YYNGEE. This CDR3 has 12 residues. In nucleotides, the CDR3 is TGTGCCAGCAGCGCGGGTAGTGAGACCCAGTACTTC. Translating gives CASSAGSETQYF.

This clone was observed at least ten times. The chain joins TRBV30 to TRBJ1-2; D unclear. This CDR3 is built from 12 residues. Trimming shortened V by 2 bases and J by 8 bases, and 12 bases separated the two germline ends. Germline CDR1 is GTSNPN and CDR2 is SVGIG (reference sequence). CDR3 loop: CAWSHGRQGYTF. In DNA form, the CDR3 reads TGTGCCTGGAGTCACGGTAGACAAGGCTACACCTTC.

This clone came up a few times. The genes are TRBV4-1 and TRBJ1-6, with a possible D match to TRBD1 (5 bases). Looked up from germline, CDR1 is MGHRA and CDR2 is YSYEKL. V dropped 0 bases and J dropped 9 bases, with 15 bases sitting between them. This CDR3 is built from 16 residues. The CDR3 sequence: CASSQDWQGFSSPLHF. CDR3 DNA: TGCGCCAGCAGCCAAGACTGGCAGGGCTTTTCTTCACCCCTCCACTTT.

This clone occurred a few times. This sequence joins TRBV5-1 and TRBJ1-1; 8 bases fit TRBD1. CDR3 length: 16 amino acids. Germline trimming cut 5 bases from V and 0 bases from J; bases unmatched to any gene: 9. Germline V gene data show CDR1 as SGHRS and CDR2 as YFSETQ. The CDR3: CASRPGQGNMNTEAFF. The CDR3 bases are TGCGCCAGCAGGCCCGGACAGGGAAACATGAACACTGAAGCTTTCTTT.

The rearrangement uses TRBV10-3 and TRBJ2-2; TRBD1 aligns across 8 bases. With V trimmed by 11 bases and J by 6 bases, 11 bases remained unmatched. The CDR3 is 14 amino acids. CDR1 and CDR2 (germline): ENHRY, SYGVKD. CDR3 sequence (DNA): TGTGCCTCATTGGGACAGGAAGCCGCCGGGGAGCTGTTTTTT. Amino acid sequence: CASLGQEAAGELFF.

This clone came up many times. The identical CDR3 is also encoded by other nucleotide sequences in the sample. This rearrangement joins TRBV7-9 to TRBJ2-3; no clear D gene. Germline CDR1 reads SEHNR; CDR2 reads FQNEAQ (reference sequence). V lost 1 base to trimming and J lost 0 bases, with 2 bases between them. The CDR3 totals 13 residues. The CDR3 loop is CASSLGSTDTQYF. The CDR3 DNA sequence: TGTGCCAGCAGCTTAGGCAGCACAGATACGCAGTATTTT.

In its sample, this clone was seen many times. Additional DNA sequences in this sample encode the identical CDR3. CDR3 sequence: CASSFGTTNEKLFF. In nucleotides, the CDR3 is TGTGCCAGCAGCTTTGGGACAACTAATGAAAAACTGTTTTTT. V is TRBV7-9 and J is TRBJ1-4; D gene ambiguous. Per the germline V gene, CDR1 is SEHNR and CDR2 is FQNEAQ (reference sequence). Trimming stripped 3 bases from V and 0 bases from J, with 5 bases between. This CDR3 has 14 residues.

The chain uses TRBV18 and TRBJ2-7; D is possibly TRBD1 (6 bases). The CDR3 extends over 15 amino acids. The V gene lost 0 bases and the J gene lost 2 bases, with 11 bases spanning the gap. Germline V gene data show CDR1 as KGHSH and CDR2 as LQKENI. The CDR3 DNA is TGTGCCAGCTCACCACCTTCAGGGGTGGCCTACGAGCAGTACTTC. This gives the protein CASSPPSGVAYEQYF.

The rearrangement joins TRBV10-1 to TRBJ1-5; D uncertain. The length of the CDR3 is 14 residues. CDR1 is WNHNN, CDR2 SYGVQD, per germline (reference sequence). The V and J ends lost 3 bases and 7 bases respectively, with 13 bases between them. The CDR3 nucleotides read TGCGCCAGCAGTGACGGACCACCGGGCCAGCCCCAGCATTTT. The encoded protein is CASSDGPPGQPQHF.

The sample holds a few counts of this clone. This chain links TRBV7-2 with TRBJ2-7; a weak D match, TRBD1 (5 bases). The germline V gene has CDR1 SGHTA and CDR2 FQGNSA. V was pared by 2 bases and J by 6 bases, with 14 bases between. The CDR3 totals 14 residues. CDR3 DNA: TGTGCCAGCAGCTTACAGGGTACAGCGCCCGAGCAGTACTTC. The encoded protein is CASSLQGTAPEQYF.

The table lists this clone with many counts. The chain combines TRBV13 with TRBJ2-1, with 10 bases matching TRBD2. The CDR3 totals 16 residues. Germline trimming cut 4 bases from V and 4 bases from J; bases unmatched to any gene: 7. From germline, CDR1 is PRHDT and CDR2 FYEKMQ (reference sequence). CDR3 protein: CASSSSTSGFYNEQFF. The CDR3 DNA follows: TGTGCCAGCAGCTCGTCGACTAGCGGGTTTTACAATGAGCAGTTCTTC. Complete variable domain (other parts from reference TRBV13 and TRBJ2-1): AAGVIQSPRHLIKEKRETATLKCYPIPRHDTVYWYQQGPGQDPQFLISFYEKMQSDKGSIPDRFSAQQFSDYHSELNMSSLELGDSALYFCASSSSTSGFYNEQFFGPGTRLTVL.

This clone was detected only a few times. The genes are TRBV28 and TRBJ2-7; possible D gene TRBD1, 6 bases. CDR1 is MDHEN, CDR2 SYDVKM, per germline. This CDR3 is 14 amino acids long. The ends were cut back, 4 bases at V and 5 bases at J, with 15 bases in the middle. CDR3 in DNA: TGTGCCAGCAGTTCTCGGGCAGGGGTCAACGAGCAGTACTTC. It encodes CASSSRAGVNEQYF.

The chain links TRBV9 to TRBJ2-5; D possibly corresponds to TRBD2 (5 bases). Germline V CDR1 and CDR2: SGDLS, YYNGEE. Between the trimmed V and J ends, which lost 2 bases and 5 bases, there was a span of 10 bases. This CDR3 is built from 13 residues. For the CDR3, the DNA is TGTGCCAGCAGCGTCGGACTCTCGGAGACCCAGTACTTC. Its translation: CASSVGLSETQYF. The full variable domain, in which reference TRBV9 and TRBJ2-5 provide the parts outside the CDR3, is DSGVTQTPKHLITATGQRVTLRCSPRSGDLSVYWYQQSLDQGLQFLIQYYNGEERAKGNILERFSAQQFPDLHSELNLSSLELGDSALYFCASSVGLSETQYFGPGTRLLVL.

This clone has just a few counts. The chain has TRBV20-1 and TRBJ2-7; D is unclear. Germline V gene sequence: CDR1 DFQATT, CDR2 SNEGSKA (reference sequence). The CDR3 contains 11 residues. V was cut by 8 bases and J by 6 bases, with 14 bases left in between. CDR3 loop: CSTLLSSEQYF. The CDR3 nucleotides are TGCAGTACCTTACTTAGTTCCGAGCAGTACTTC.

The J gene is TRBJ1-4, the V gene TRBV7-9; maybe TRBD1 (5 bases). Germline loops: CDR1 SEHNR, CDR2 FQNEAQ (reference sequence). Trimming pared 4 bases from V and 1 base from J, leaving 7 bases between. The CDR3 totals 14 residues. The CDR3: CASSSQGTNEKLFF. The CDR3 bases are TGTGCCAGCAGCTCCCAGGGAACTAATGAAAAACTGTTTTTT.

The V gene is TRBV7-2, the J gene TRBJ1-4; D is uncertain. The CDR3 runs 15 residues. Looked up from germline, CDR1 is SGHTA and CDR2 is FQGNSA. The ends were cut back, 1 base at V and 8 bases at J, with 14 bases in the middle. The CDR3 nucleotides are TGTGCCAGCAGCTTAGGGGGTGGGTTGAAGGAAAAACTGTTTTTT. This translates into CASSLGGGLKEKLFF.

CDR3 loop: CASSARGGRTGDSGANVLTF. The CDR3 DNA reads as TGTGCCAGCAGTGCCCGAGGGGGGAGGACAGGGGACTCTGGGGCCAACGTCCTGACTTTC. The chain recombines TRBV6-1 with TRBJ2-6; 9 bases match TRBD1. J gave up 0 bases and V 4 bases, and 13 bases lay outside the gene matches. CDR1 is MNHNS, CDR2 SASEGT, per germline. This CDR3 region has 20 residues.

Comment on this clone: Sequence at one end of the junction differs from germline and may be a read error. This chain joins TRBV7-8 and TRBJ1-6; D call uncertain. Germline V gene lookup returns CDR1 SGHVS and CDR2 FQNEAQ. The CDR3 has 12 residues. The CDR3 sequence is CASSSDNSPLHF. As DNA, the CDR3 is TGTGCCAGCAGCTCCGATAATTCACCCCTCCACTTT.